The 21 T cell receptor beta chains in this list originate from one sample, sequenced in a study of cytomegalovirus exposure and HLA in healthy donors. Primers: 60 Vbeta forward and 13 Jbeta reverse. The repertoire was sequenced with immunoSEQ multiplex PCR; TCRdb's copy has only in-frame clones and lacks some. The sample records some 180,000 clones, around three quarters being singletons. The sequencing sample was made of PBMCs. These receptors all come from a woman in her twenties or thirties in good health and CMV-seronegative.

The CDR3 DNA is TGTGCCAGCAGTTACTCGAAGCTAGTGGAAGAGCAGTACTTC. Its protein product is CASSYSKLVEEQYF. The chain is built from TRBV6-6 and TRBJ2-7; D not certain. Germline CDR1 reads MNHNY; CDR2 reads SVGAGI (reference sequence). The ends were cut back, 0 bases at V and 7 bases at J, with 13 bases in the middle. The CDR3 has 14 amino acids.

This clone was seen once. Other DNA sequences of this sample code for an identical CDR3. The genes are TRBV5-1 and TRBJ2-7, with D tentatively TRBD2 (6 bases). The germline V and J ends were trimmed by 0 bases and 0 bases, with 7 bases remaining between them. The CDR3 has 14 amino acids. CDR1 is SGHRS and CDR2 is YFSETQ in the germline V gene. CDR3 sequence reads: CASSLAGSSYEQYF. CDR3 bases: TGCGCCAGCAGCTTGGCCGGGAGCTCCTACGAGCAGTACTTC.

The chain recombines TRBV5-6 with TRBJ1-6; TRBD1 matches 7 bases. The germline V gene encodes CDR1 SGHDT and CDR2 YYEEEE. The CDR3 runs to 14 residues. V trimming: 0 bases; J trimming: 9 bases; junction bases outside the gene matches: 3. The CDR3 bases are TGTGCCAGCAGCTTGGGACAGGGAGTTTCACCCCTCCACTTT. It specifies CASSLGQGVSPLHF.

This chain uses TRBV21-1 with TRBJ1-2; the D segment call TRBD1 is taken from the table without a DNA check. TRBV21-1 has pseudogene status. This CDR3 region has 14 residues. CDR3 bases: TGTGCCAGCAGCAAAGGGACAACTAACTATGGCTACACCTTC. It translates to CASSKGTTNYGYTF.

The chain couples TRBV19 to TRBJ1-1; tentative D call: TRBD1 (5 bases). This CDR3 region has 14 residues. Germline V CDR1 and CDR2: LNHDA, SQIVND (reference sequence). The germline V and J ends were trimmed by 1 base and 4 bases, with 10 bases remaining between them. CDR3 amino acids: CASSIGGRVTEAFF. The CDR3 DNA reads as TGTGCCAGTAGTATAGGGGGCAGGGTCACTGAAGCTTTCTTT. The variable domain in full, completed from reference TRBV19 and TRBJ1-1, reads DGGITQSPKYLFRKEGQNVTLSCEQNLNHDAMYWYRQDPGQGLRLIYYSQIVNDFQKGDIAEGYSVSREKKESFPLTVTSAQKNPTAFYLCASSIGGRVTEAFFGQGTRLTVV.

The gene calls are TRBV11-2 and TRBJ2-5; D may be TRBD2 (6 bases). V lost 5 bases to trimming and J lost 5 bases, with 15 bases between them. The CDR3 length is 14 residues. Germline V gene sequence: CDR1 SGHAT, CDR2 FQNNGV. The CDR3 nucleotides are TGTGCCAGCAGCCCCCTCACTAGCTCTGAGACCCAGTACTTC. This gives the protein CASSPLTSSETQYF.

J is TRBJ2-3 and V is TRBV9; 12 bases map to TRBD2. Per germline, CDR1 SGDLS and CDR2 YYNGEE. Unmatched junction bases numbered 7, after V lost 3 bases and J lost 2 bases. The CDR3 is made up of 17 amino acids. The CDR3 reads CASSAPLAGGNTDTQYF. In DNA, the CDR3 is TGTGCCAGCAGCGCCCCTCTAGCGGGGGGGAACACAGATACGCAGTATTTT.

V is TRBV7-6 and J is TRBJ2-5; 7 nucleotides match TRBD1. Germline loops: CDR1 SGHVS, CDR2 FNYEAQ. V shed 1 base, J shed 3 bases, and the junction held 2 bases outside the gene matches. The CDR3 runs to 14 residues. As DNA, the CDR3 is TGTGCCAGCAGCTTAGGAGGGACAGAAGAGACCCAGTACTTC. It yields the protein CASSLGGTEETQYF.

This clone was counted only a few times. In nucleotides, the CDR3 is TGCGCCAGCAGCTTGGCCCGCTTAGGGGACGGGGAGCTGTTTTTT. Translating it yields CASSLARLGDGELFF. V and J are TRBV5-1 and TRBJ2-2; tentative D call: TRBD1 (5 bases). CDR1 SGHRS and CDR2 YFSETQ come from the germline V gene. The CDR3 contains 15 residues. Between the trimmed V and J ends, which lost 0 bases and 7 bases, there was a span of 13 bases. Drawing the rest from reference TRBV5-1 and TRBJ2-2, the complete variable domain is KAGVTQTPRYLIKTRGQQVTLSCSPISGHRSVSWYQQTPGQGLQFLFEYFSETQRNKGNFPGRFSGRQFSNSRSEMNVSTLELGDSALYLCASSLARLGDGELFFGEGSRLTVL.

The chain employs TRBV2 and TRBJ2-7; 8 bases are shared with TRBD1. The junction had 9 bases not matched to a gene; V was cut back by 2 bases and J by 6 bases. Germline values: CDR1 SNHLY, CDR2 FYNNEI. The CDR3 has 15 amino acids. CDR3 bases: TGTGCCAGCAGTGAACCCCAGGGGGCATACGGCGAGCAGTACTTC. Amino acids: CASSEPQGAYGEQYF.

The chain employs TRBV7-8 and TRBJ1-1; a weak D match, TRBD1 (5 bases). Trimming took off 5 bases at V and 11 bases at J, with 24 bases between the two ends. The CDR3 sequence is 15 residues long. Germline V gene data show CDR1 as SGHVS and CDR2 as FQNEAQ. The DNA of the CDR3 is TGTGCCAGCAGCCCCGTTCGAGGGGCGGGAGTTTTGGCTTTCTTT. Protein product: CASSPVRGAGVLAFF.

The chain's CDR3 is CASSESGGRDEQYF. In DNA form, the CDR3 reads TGTGCCAGCAGTGAGTCAGGGGGACGAGACGAGCAGTACTTC. V is TRBV6-1 and J is TRBJ2-7, with 7 bases that match TRBD1. The germline CDR1 and CDR2 sequences are MNHNS and SASEGT. Trimming removed 3 bases from V and 5 bases from J; junction bases left unmatched: 7. The CDR3 loop spans 14 amino acids.

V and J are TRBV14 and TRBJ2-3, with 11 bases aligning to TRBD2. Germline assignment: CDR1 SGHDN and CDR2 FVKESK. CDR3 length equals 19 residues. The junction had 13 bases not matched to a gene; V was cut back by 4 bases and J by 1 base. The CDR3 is CASSRRLAGMEMGTDTQYF. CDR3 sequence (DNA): TGTGCCAGCAGCCGCCGACTAGCGGGGATGGAGATGGGCACAGATACGCAGTATTTT. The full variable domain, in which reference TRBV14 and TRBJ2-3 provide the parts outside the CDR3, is EAGVTQFPSHSVIEKGQTVTLRCDPISGHDNLYWYRRVMGKEIKFLLHFVKESKQDESGMPNNRFLAERTGGTYSTLKVQPAELEDSGVYFCASSRRLAGMEMGTDTQYFGPGTRLTVL.

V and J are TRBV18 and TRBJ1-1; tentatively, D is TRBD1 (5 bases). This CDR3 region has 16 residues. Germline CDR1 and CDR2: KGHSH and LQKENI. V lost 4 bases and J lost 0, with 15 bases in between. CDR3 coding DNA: TGTGCCAGCTCACAACGCGCGCTGGGGCTGAACACTGAAGCTTTCTTT. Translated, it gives CASSQRALGLNTEAFF.

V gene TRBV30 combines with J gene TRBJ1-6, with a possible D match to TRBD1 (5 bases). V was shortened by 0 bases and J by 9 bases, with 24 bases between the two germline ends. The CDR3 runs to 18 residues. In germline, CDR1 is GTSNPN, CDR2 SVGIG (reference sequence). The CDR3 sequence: CAWSVSRTSDIVRSPLHF. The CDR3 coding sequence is TGTGCCTGGAGTGTGTCACGTACGTCGGACATAGTCCGTTCACCCCTCCACTTT.

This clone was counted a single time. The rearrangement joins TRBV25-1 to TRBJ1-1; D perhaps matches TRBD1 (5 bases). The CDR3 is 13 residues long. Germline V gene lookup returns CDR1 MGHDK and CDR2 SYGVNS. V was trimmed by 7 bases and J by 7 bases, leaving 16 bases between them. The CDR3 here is CASMWEGRGEAFF. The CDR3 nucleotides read TGTGCCAGCATGTGGGAGGGGAGGGGTGAAGCTTTCTTT.

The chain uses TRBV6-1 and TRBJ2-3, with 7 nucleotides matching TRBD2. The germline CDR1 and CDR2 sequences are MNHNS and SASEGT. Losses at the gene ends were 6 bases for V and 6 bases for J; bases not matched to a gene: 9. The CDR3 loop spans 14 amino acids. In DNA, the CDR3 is TGTGCCAGCAGCTTTAGCGGGCCTGAGGATACGCAGTATTTT. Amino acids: CASSFSGPEDTQYF.

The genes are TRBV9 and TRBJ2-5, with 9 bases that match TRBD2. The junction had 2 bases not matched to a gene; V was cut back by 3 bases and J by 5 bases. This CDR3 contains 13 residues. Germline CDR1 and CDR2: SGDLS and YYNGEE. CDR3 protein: CASSDGLAETQYF. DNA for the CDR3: TGTGCCAGCAGCGACGGACTAGCGGAGACCCAGTACTTC. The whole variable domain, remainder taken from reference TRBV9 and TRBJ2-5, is DSGVTQTPKHLITATGQRVTLRCSPRSGDLSVYWYQQSLDQGLQFLIQYYNGEERAKGNILERFSAQQFPDLHSELNLSSLELGDSALYFCASSDGLAETQYFGPGTRLLVL.

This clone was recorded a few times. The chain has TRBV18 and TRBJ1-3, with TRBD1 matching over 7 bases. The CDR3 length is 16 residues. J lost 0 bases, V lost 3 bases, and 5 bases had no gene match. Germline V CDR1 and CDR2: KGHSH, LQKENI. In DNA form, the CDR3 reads TGTGCCAGCTCACCGACCCAGGGGGACTCTGGAAACACCATATATTTT. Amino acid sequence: CASSPTQGDSGNTIYF.

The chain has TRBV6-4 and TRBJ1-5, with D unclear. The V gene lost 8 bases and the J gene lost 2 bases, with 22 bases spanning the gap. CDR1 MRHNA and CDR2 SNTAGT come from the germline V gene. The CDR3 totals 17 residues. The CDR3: CASGGSLGIFRNQPQHF. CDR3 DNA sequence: TGTGCCAGCGGAGGGTCTTTGGGGATCTTCCGCAATCAGCCCCAGCATTTT.

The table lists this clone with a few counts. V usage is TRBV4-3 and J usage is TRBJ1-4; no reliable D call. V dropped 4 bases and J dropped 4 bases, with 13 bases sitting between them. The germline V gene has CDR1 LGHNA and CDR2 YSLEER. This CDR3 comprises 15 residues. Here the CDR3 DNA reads TGCGCCAGCAGCCGAGTAGGCTCGGGTAATGAAAAACTGTTTTTT. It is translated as CASSRVGSGNEKLFF.